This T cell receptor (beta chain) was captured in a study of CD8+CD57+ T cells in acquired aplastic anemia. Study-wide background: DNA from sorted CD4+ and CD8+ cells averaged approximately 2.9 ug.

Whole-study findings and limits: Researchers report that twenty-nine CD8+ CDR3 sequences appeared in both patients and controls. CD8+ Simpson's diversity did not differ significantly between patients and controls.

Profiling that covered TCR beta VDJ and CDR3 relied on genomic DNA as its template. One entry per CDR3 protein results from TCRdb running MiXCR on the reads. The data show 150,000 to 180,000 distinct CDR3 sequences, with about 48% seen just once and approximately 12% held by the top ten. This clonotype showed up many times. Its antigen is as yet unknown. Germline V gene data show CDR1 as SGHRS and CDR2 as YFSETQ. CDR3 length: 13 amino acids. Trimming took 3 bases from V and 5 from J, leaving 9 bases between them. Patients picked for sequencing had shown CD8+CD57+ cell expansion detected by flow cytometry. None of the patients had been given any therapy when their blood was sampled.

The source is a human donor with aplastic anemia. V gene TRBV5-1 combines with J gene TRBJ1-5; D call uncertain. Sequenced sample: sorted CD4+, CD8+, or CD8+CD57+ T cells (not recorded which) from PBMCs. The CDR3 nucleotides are TGCGCCAGCAGCTCTTCGGGAGATCAGCCCCAGCATTTT. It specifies CASSSSGDQPQHF.